This TCR beta chain derives from a study of STAT5B mutations in CD4+ large granular lymphocyte leukemia. Trimming removed 3 bases at V and 4 bases at J, with 9 bases between. The CDR3 covers 14 residues. Germline-derived CDR1 and CDR2 are MDHEN and SYDVKM. The table came from immunoSEQ multiplex PCR; TCRdb's copy has only in-frame clones and leaves some out. This sample yields around 33,000 clones, of which around 81% are seen a single time; 4.4% belongs to the top ten. In its sample, this clone was seen a few times. This chain uses TRBV28 with TRBJ2-2; D may correspond to TRBD1 or TRBD2 (5 bases each). The sequenced sample consisted of CD4+ T cells from blood buffy coats. The receptor comes from a human donor in good health. CDR3 nucleotides: TGTGCCAGCAGTTTGAGGGGTGGCACCGGGGAGCTGTTTTTT. Translation: CASSLRGGTGELFF.